These 8 T cell receptor beta chains share one sample of origin, sequenced in a study of technical replicates of blood from several donors. Method: immunoSEQ multiplex PCR; TCRdb's copy keeps in-frame clones and lacks some. The table has about 79,000 clones, 94% seen once. Sequencing was done on a sample of T cells isolated from PBMCs. The receptors shown here come from a human donor in good health.

This chain links TRBV27 with TRBJ1-1, with unresolved D. Trimming took 5 bases from V and 4 from J, leaving 8 bases between them. The CDR3 spans 12 residues. The germline V gene has CDR1 MNHEY and CDR2 SMNVEV (reference sequence). The CDR3 is CASSARGTEAFF. The CDR3 DNA is TGTGCCAGCAGTGCCCGCGGCACTGAAGCTTTCTTT.

CDR3 protein: CASSPGQGSSEAFF. CDR3 sequence (DNA): TGTGCCAGCAGCCCCGGACAGGGTAGCTCTGAAGCTTTCTTT. J is TRBJ1-1 and V is TRBV4-2, with 8 bases lining up with TRBD1. The CDR3 is 14 residues long. Germline lookup yields CDR1 LGHNA and CDR2 YNFKEQ. V lost 4 bases, J lost 6 bases, and 7 bases stayed unmatched.

The rearrangement uses TRBV7-9 and TRBJ2-2; no clear D gene. Trimming removed 5 bases from V and 4 bases from J, with 14 bases in between. Germline CDR1 reads SEHNR; CDR2 reads FQNEAQ (reference sequence). The CDR3 loop spans 15 amino acids. For the CDR3, the DNA is TGTGCCAGCAGCCTCGCGCAGACAATCACCGGGGAGCTGTTTTTT. Residues: CASSLAQTITGELFF.

The chain is built from TRBV5-1 and TRBJ1-4; no clear D. The CDR3 is made up of 16 amino acids. Germline CDR1 and CDR2: SGHRS and YFSETQ. The germline V and J ends were trimmed by 5 bases and 0 bases, with 14 bases remaining between them. The CDR3 DNA reads as TGCGCCAGCAGACCAAACAGTAGATCAACTAATGAAAAACTGTTTTTT. It codes for CASRPNSRSTNEKLFF.

The chain is built from TRBV5-1 and TRBJ2-7; 7 bases fit TRBD2. The CDR3 sequence is 13 residues long. V gave up 5 bases and J gave up 3 bases; unmatched junction bases: 5. Germline lookup yields CDR1 SGHRS and CDR2 YFSETQ. The CDR3 loop reads CASRLAALYEQYF. As DNA, the CDR3 is TGCGCCAGCAGGCTAGCGGCCCTCTACGAGCAGTACTTC.

The rearrangement links TRBV2 to TRBJ2-5; a weak D match, TRBD1 (5 bases). Trimming cost V 8 bases and J 4 bases, with 20 bases left between them. CDR3 length: 15 residues. The germline CDR1 and CDR2 sequences are SNHLY and FYNNEI. The CDR3 loop is CASSRVGLLGETQYF. The CDR3 DNA follows: TGTGCCAGCTCCCGGGTGGGGCTTTTGGGAGAGACCCAGTACTTC.

This chain uses TRBV7-2 with TRBJ2-1, with TRBD1 identical over 7 bases. Germline V gene data show CDR1 as SGHTA and CDR2 as FQGNSA. The trim removed 0 bases at V and 8 bases at J, leaving 10 bases unmatched. This CDR3 is 16 amino acids long. CDR3 coding DNA: TGTGCCAGCAGCTTAGCAGGGACAGAATCCGTCGATGAGCAGTTCTTC. Protein product: CASSLAGTESVDEQFF.

This chain joins TRBV6-5 and TRBJ1-5; no clear D. This CDR3 region has 15 residues. Germline V gene sequence: CDR1 MNHEY, CDR2 SVGAGI. V was pared by 0 bases and J by 0 bases, with 6 bases between. CDR3: CASSYSRYSNQPQHF. The CDR3 DNA reads as TGTGCCAGCAGTTACTCGAGGTATAGCAATCAGCCCCAGCATTTT.